These T cell receptor beta chains were read from a single sample in a study of cytomegalovirus exposure and HLA in healthy donors. Sequencing used immunoSEQ multiplex PCR; TCRdb keeps in-frame clones, though not all of them. The sample consists of roughly 190,000 clones, more than 70% of them appearing once. The sequenced sample consisted of PBMCs. All receptors come from a man aged 25 to 40 in good health and CMV-seropositive. Both conserved end residues are part of each CDR3. The D gene is left open where the match is weak. A row's size may be missing; if present it is once, few, many or a size class.

v_call,clone_size,j_call,d_call,cdr3_aa,cdr3_nt
TRBV30,-,TRBJ2-5,TRBD2,CAWKLWGLAGETQYF,TGTGCCTGGAAATTATGGGGACTAGCAGGGGAGACCCAGTACTTC
TRBV7-2,-,TRBJ1-4,TRBD1,CASSPTTGGYEKLFF,TGTGCCAGCAGCCCGACGACAGGGGGCTATGAAAAACTGTTTTTT
TRBV29-1,-,TRBJ2-4,-,CSVQGGINIQYF,TGCAGCGTACAGGGGGGGATAAACATTCAGTACTTC
TRBV7-9,-,TRBJ1-5,-,CASSPGGDQPQHF,TGTGCCAGCAGCCCTGGGGGGGACCAGCCCCAGCATTTT
TRBV6-6,once,TRBJ2-1,-,CASSRQGNGYNEQFF,TGTGCCAGCTCCCGGCAGGGGAATGGGTACAATGAGCAGTTCTTC
TRBV14,-,TRBJ1-1,-,CASSEQFSEAFF,TGTGCCAGCAGCGAACAGTTTTCGGAAGCTTTCTTT
TRBV13,once,TRBJ2-1,TRBD2,CASSFVAGGPYNEQFF,TGTGCCAGCAGCTTTGTCGCGGGAGGGCCTTACAATGAGCAGTTCTTC
TRBV10-3,-,TRBJ1-2,TRBD1,CAISETGGDYGYTF,TGTGCCATCAGTGAGACAGGGGGTGACTATGGCTACACCTTC
TRBV7-2,-,TRBJ2-7,TRBD2,CASSLVWGTSGGNEQYF,TGTGCCAGCAGCTTAGTTTGGGGGACTAGCGGGGGCAACGAGCAGTACTTC
TRBV10-3,once,TRBJ1-5,-,CAIRPSPTRTGPNQPQHF,TGTGCCATCAGACCAAGTCCTACACGAACAGGGCCCAATCAGCCCCAGCATTTT
TRBV15,-,TRBJ2-1,-,CATNGGGYSYNEQFF,TGTGCCACCAACGGAGGCGGTTACTCCTACAATGAGCAGTTCTTC
TRBV5-4,-,TRBJ2-7,-,CASSLGRDLVREQYF,TGTGCCAGCAGCTTGGGTCGGGACTTGGTTCGCGAGCAGTACTTC
TRBV7-9,few,TRBJ1-6,-,CASSLAEAGPLHF,TGTGCCAGCAGCTTAGCGGAGGCGGGACCCCTCCACTTT
TRBV4-3,-,TRBJ1-2,-,CASSQDSRGGGYTF,TGCGCCAGCAGCCAAGATAGTAGGGGAGGTGGCTACACCTTC
TRBV15,-,TRBJ2-5,-,CATSRGGGRQETQYF,TGTGCCACCAGCAGAGGGGGGGGGCGACAAGAGACCCAGTACTTC
TRBV11-3,-,TRBJ2-5,TRBD1,CASSSGQKETQYF,TGTGCCAGCAGCTCGGGACAGAAAGAGACCCAGTACTTC
TRBV6-5,-,TRBJ2-1,TRBD1,CASSPGTGTYNEQFF,TGTGCCAGCAGCCCCGGGACAGGGACCTACAATGAGCAGTTCTTC
TRBV7-2,-,TRBJ1-5,-,CASSSSRPGGNQPQHF,TGTGCCAGCAGCTCTAGCCGGCCGGGGGGGAACCAGCCCCAGCATTTT
TRBV7-2,-,TRBJ1-3,TRBD1,CASSLAPGQGPGNTIYF,TGTGCCAGCAGCTTAGCTCCGGGACAGGGGCCTGGAAACACCATATATTTT
TRBV4-1,few,TRBJ2-7,-,CASSQDTASRSEQYF,TGCGCCAGCAGCCAAGATACCGCTAGCCGATCCGAGCAGTACTTC
TRBV28,-,TRBJ2-7,-,CASSLPDSPYEQYF,TGTGCCAGCAGTTTGCCCGACAGTCCCTACGAGCAGTACTTC
TRBV28,-,TRBJ1-1,-,CASSLPQGNEAFF,TGTGCCAGCAGTTTACCCCAGGGTAATGAAGCTTTCTTT
TRBV27,-,TRBJ1-1,-,CASSFGAATEAFF,TGTGCCAGCAGTTTTGGTGCGGCCACTGAAGCTTTCTTT
TRBV28,-,TRBJ2-7,-,CATSVIPYEQYF,TGTGCCACCTCAGTGATCCCCTACGAGCAGTACTTC
TRBV7-2,few,TRBJ2-5,TRBD2,CASSPKALAGGGETQYF,TGTGCCAGCAGTCCGAAAGCCCTAGCGGGGGGCGGGGAGACCCAGTACTTC
TRBV5-1,-,TRBJ2-2,-,CASSRLETPGELFF,TGCGCCAGCAGCCGCCTAGAGACTCCCGGGGAGCTGTTTTTT
TRBV30,few,TRBJ2-1,-,CAWSGTDDEQFF,TGTGCCTGGAGTGGGACAGACGATGAGCAGTTCTTC
TRBV7-2,-,TRBJ2-2,-,CASLGQVISGELFF,TGTGCCAGCCTGGGGCAGGTTATTTCCGGGGAGCTGTTTTTT
TRBV19,-,TRBJ2-7,TRBD2,CASSPRTSGVRAYEQYF,TGTGCCAGTAGTCCCAGGACTAGCGGGGTTAGGGCCTACGAGCAGTACTTC
TRBV5-4,-,TRBJ1-2,TRBD1,CASSLQGAKGYTF,TGTGCCAGCAGCTTGCAGGGGGCGAAAGGCTACACCTTC
TRBV12-5,-,TRBJ2-5,-,CASGSSPGQRETQYF,TGTGCTAGTGGTTCATCCCCCGGACAGAGAGAGACCCAGTACTTC
TRBV6-1,-,TRBJ1-3,-,CASSRMAGNTIYF,TGTGCCAGCTCGCGGATGGCTGGAAACACCATATATTTT